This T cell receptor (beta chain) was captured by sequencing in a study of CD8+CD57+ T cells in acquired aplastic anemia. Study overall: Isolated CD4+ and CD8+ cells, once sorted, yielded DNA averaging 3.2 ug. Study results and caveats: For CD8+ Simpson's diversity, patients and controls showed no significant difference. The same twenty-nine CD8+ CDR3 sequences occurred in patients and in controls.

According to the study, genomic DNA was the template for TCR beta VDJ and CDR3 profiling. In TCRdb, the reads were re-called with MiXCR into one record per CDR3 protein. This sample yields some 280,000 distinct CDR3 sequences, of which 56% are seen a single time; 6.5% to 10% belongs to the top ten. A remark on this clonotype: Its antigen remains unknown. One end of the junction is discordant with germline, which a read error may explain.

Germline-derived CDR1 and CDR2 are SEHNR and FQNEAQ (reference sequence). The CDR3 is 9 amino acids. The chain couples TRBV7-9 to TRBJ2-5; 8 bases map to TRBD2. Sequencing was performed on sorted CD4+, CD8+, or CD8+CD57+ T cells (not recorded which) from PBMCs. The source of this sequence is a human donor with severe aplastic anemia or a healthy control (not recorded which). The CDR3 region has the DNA TGTGCCAGCAGCTTAGTAGCGGGGTTC. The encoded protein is CASSLVAGF. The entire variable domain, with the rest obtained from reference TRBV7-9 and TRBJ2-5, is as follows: DTGVSQNPRHKITKRGQNVTFRCDPISEHNRLYWYRQTLGQGPEFLTYFQNEAQLEKSRLLSDRFSAERPKGSFSTLEIQRTEQGDSAMYLCASSLVAGFGPGTRLLVL.